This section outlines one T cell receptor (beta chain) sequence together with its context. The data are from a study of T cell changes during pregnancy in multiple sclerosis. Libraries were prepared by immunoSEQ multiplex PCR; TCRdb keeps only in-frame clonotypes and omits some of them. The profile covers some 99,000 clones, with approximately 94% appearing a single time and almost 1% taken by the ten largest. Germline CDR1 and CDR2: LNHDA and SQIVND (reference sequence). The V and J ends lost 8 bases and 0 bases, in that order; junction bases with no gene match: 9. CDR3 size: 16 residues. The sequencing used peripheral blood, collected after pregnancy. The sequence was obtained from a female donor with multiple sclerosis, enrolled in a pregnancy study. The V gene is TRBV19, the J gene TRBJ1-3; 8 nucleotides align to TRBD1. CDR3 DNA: TGTGCCAGTGAACGACAGGGGCCTATCTCTGGAAACACCATATATTTT. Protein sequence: CASERQGPISGNTIYF.